This T cell receptor beta chain was retrieved from a study of tumor and adjacent non-tumor tissue in lung cancer. General observations from the study: Compared with tumor, normal lung showed significantly lower TCR diversity.

This sample's RNA came from whole unsorted tissue. The CDR3 covers 15 residues. Germline V lookup: CDR1 MNHNS, CDR2 SASEGT. V was pared by 7 bases and J by 0 bases, with 16 bases between. The library came from three nested PCR rounds adapted from ARM-PCR protocols. MiXCR, applied by TCRdb to the multiplex PCR reads, yields one record per CDR3 protein. The sample has some 99,000 distinct CDR3 sequences; around 75% are singletons. This clonotype has at least ten counts. Antigen specificity is unknown. The chain employs TRBV6-1 and TRBJ2-7, with D tentatively TRBD2 (5 bases). The sequence was obtained from a woman aged 55-69 years with non-small cell lung cancer. The sequenced material came from lung tumor tissue. CDR3 bases: TGTGCCAGCAAGGGTGAGGGTCCTAGCTCCTACGAGCAGTACTTC. This translates into CASKGEGPSSYEQYF.